This T cell receptor beta chain originates from a study of shared clonotypes between healthy human individuals. On the study more broadly: Each donor contributed plates that comprised three CD4 naive, three CD4 memory, two CD8 naive and one CD8 memory.

Naive CD8 cells lacked CD45RO, underwent positive selection for CCR7 and left out terminally differentiated effector memory CD45RA+ cells. Trimming took off 5 bases at V and 1 base at J, with 9 bases between the two ends. From germline, CDR1 is SGHTA and CDR2 FQGNSA. The CDR3 length is 13 residues. TCRdb's table, derived via immunoSEQ multiplex PCR, lists solely in-frame clones and lacks some. The table records a few million clones, over 85% of them present only once. This TCR derives from a young man in good health. Some clones in this sample may be carry-over from other donors' samples. Material: naive CD8+ T cells from PBMCs. The genes are TRBV7-2 and TRBJ2-7; D not certain. The CDR3: CASSPGWSYEQYF. As DNA, the CDR3 is TGTGCCAGCAGCCCCGGCTGGTCCTACGAGCAGTACTTC. The whole variable domain, filled in from reference TRBV7-2 and TRBJ2-7, reads GAGVSQSPSNKVTEKGKDVELRCDPISGHTALYWYRQSLGQGLEFLIYFQGNSAPDKSGLPSDRFSAERTGGSVSTLTIQRTQQEDSAVYLCASSPGWSYEQYFGPGTRLTVT.